A single sample is the source of the 18 T cell receptor beta chains below, sequenced in a study of T cells in Graves' hyperthyroidism and ophthalmopathy. There were TCR beta CDR3 regions amplified from RNA transcripts. An initial round of RT-PCR targeting the TCR CDR3 relied on the HTBI primer set. TCRdb re-called the multiplex PCR reads through MiXCR, storing one row per CDR3 protein. Seen here are about 400,000 distinct CDR3 sequences, around 15% observed once, and the top ten hold roughly 21%. The sequencing input was blood. Every receptor here comes from a woman in her twenties or thirties with Graves' ophthalmopathy.

V is TRBV20-1 and J is TRBJ1-3, with D possibly being TRBD1 (6 bases). In germline, CDR1 is DFQATT, CDR2 SNEGSKA (reference sequence). V shed 6 bases and J shed 2 bases, with 17 bases lying between them. This CDR3 region has 15 residues. CDR3 sequence (DNA): TGCAGTGCCGGGGGGGGGGCGCTGGCTGGAAACACCATATATTTT. It codes for CSAGGGALAGNTIYF.

This clonotype has ten or more counts. V usage is TRBV20-1 and J usage is TRBJ2-5; the match to TRBD2 covers 9 bases. This CDR3 is 13 amino acids long. After removal of 7 bases from V and 4 bases from J, the junction contained 7 bases not matched to a gene. Germline lookup yields CDR1 DFQATT and CDR2 SNEGSKA (reference sequence). Here the CDR3 DNA reads TGCAGTGTGTTCGGTAGCGGGGGAGAGACCCAGTACTTC. It yields the protein CSVFGSGGETQYF.

This clonotype was observed many times. V gene TRBV5-6 combines with J gene TRBJ2-7; D gene uncertain. V was cut by 7 bases and J by 4 bases, with 18 bases left in between. The CDR3 is made up of 14 amino acids. CDR1 is SGHDT and CDR2 is YYEEEE in the germline V gene. The CDR3 here is CASATLFAAYEQYF. The CDR3 DNA is TGTGCCAGCGCCACCCTTTTCGCGGCTTACGAGCAGTACTTC. The whole variable domain, remainder taken from reference TRBV5-6 and TRBJ2-7, is DAGVTQSPTHLIKTRGQQVTLRCSPKSGHDTVSWYQQALGQGPQFIFQYYEEEERQRGNFPDRFSGHQFPNYSSELNVNALLLGDSALYLCASATLFAAYEQYFGPGTRLTVT.

There are many counts of this clonotype. The gene calls are TRBV18 and TRBJ1-6; the match to TRBD1 covers 8 bases. Looked up from germline, CDR1 is KGHSH and CDR2 is LQKENI. This CDR3 is built from 13 residues. V gave up 8 bases and J gave up 7 bases; unmatched junction bases: 4. CDR3 sequence: CASRQGLNSPLHF. The CDR3 DNA reads as TGTGCCAGCCGACAGGGGTTAAATTCACCCCTCCACTTT.

This clonotype was counted ten times or more. The chain couples TRBV7-2 to TRBJ1-1; D is undetermined. Germline assignment: CDR1 SGHTA and CDR2 FQGNSA. This CDR3 is built from 15 residues. Trimming shortened V by 1 base and J by 5 bases, and 14 bases separated the two germline ends. CDR3 DNA sequence: TGTGCCAGCAGCTTAGAAGCGGGGAGTTGGACTGAAGCTTTCTTT. Protein sequence: CASSLEAGSWTEAFF.

This clonotype has at least ten counts. The chain links TRBV12-3 or TRBV12-4 to TRBJ2-3; D might be TRBD1 or TRBD2, each matching 5 bases. Trimming stripped 2 bases from V and 3 bases from J, with 18 bases between. The CDR3 has 17 residues. For the CDR3, the DNA is TGTGCCAGCAGTTTAAATCCCGGGGCGTTCGGGACAGATACGCAGTATTTT. Translating gives CASSLNPGAFGTDTQYF.

This clonotype appeared many times. This sequence joins TRBV24-1 and TRBJ2-3; TRBD1 or TRBD2 may be the D gene (5 bases each). The length of the CDR3 is 16 residues. With 3 bases removed from V and 4 bases from J, the gap between germline ends came to 16 bases. Germline V gene lookup returns CDR1 KGHDR and CDR2 SFDVKD. The CDR3 is CATSDGVRGTADTQYF. CDR3 DNA: TGTGCCACCAGTGATGGAGTGAGGGGTACAGCAGATACGCAGTATTTT.

In this sample, this clonotype turned up many times. The chain is built from TRBV7-3 and TRBJ2-1; 8 bases line up with TRBD2. CDR3 length: 13 amino acids. V shed 1 base and J 10 bases; nucleotides not matched to a gene: 3. The germline V gene has CDR1 SGHTA and CDR2 FQGTGA. The CDR3 sequence is CASSLSSGDEQFF. The CDR3 region has the DNA TGTGCCAGCAGCTTAAGTAGCGGGGACGAGCAGTTCTTC.

This clonotype was recorded at least ten times. The chain links TRBV7-2 to TRBJ2-7; D unresolved. Germline CDR1 SGHTA, CDR2 FQGNSA. This CDR3 is built from 13 residues. The germline V and J ends were trimmed by 5 bases and 3 bases, with 11 bases remaining between them. CDR3 sequence (DNA): TGTGCCAGCAGCCCTTCTCTTGGCTACGAGCAGTACTTC. Translation: CASSPSLGYEQYF.

This clonotype was detected a few times. The rearrangement uses TRBV4-2 and TRBJ1-1; D is unclear. The CDR3 is made up of 14 amino acids. Deletions cut 3 bases from V and 10 bases from J, with 18 bases between. Germline V lookup: CDR1 LGHNA, CDR2 YNFKEQ. The CDR3 loop reads CASSHPSGGYVAFF. The DNA of the CDR3 is TGTGCCAGCAGCCATCCCTCGGGCGGGTATGTAGCTTTCTTT.

This clonotype was detected ten times or more. The rearrangement uses TRBV24-1 and TRBJ2-2, with D perhaps given as TRBD1 or TRBD2 (5 bases each). With 9 bases removed from V and 0 bases from J, the gap between germline ends came to 16 bases. The germline V gene has CDR1 KGHDR and CDR2 SFDVKD. CDR3 length: 16 amino acids. CDR3 sequence (DNA): TGTGCCACCCAACACCTCGGGACGGCGAACACCGGGGAGCTGTTTTTT. It translates to CATQHLGTANTGELFF.

This clonotype was counted ten times or more. The chain joins TRBV6-1 to TRBJ2-1; 13 bases line up with TRBD2. From germline, CDR1 is MNHNS and CDR2 SASEGT. The CDR3 totals 19 residues. V trimming: 2 bases; J trimming: 6 bases; junction bases outside the gene matches: 13. CDR3 loop: CASSETAPGLAGVGNEQFF. The CDR3 nucleotides read TGTGCCAGCAGTGAAACCGCGCCCGGACTAGCGGGGGTTGGCAATGAGCAGTTCTTC.

This clonotype came up many times. V usage is TRBV20-1 and J usage is TRBJ1-1; 10 nucleotides match TRBD1. Germline V CDR1 and CDR2: DFQATT, SNEGSKA (reference sequence). This CDR3 is 14 amino acids long. V shed 5 bases and J 3 bases; nucleotides not matched to a gene: 6. CDR3 DNA sequence: TGCAGTGCTCGGACAGGGGGGGATTACACTGAAGCTTTCTTT. It is translated as CSARTGGDYTEAFF.

Ten or more counts support this clonotype. V gene TRBV12-3 or TRBV12-4 combines with J gene TRBJ2-2, with a possible D match to TRBD2 (6 bases). CDR3 length: 16 amino acids. V was pared by 6 bases and J by 3 bases, with 17 bases between. CDR3 in DNA: TGTGCCAGCAGCAATAGGGATCGGGGGTACACCGGGGAGCTGTTTTTT. Translating it yields CASSNRDRGYTGELFF.

This clonotype occurred many times. This chain links TRBV2 with TRBJ2-2, with TRBD2 as a possible D gene (6 bases). The V gene lost 5 bases and the J gene lost 4 bases, with 11 bases spanning the gap. There are 14 residues in the CDR3. Germline V gene sequence: CDR1 SNHLY, CDR2 FYNNEI. CDR3 amino acids: CASSWRVGTGELFF. The CDR3, as DNA: TGTGCCAGCAGTTGGAGGGTCGGCACCGGGGAGCTGTTTTTT.

The rearrangement links TRBV6-6 to TRBJ1-4, with D maybe TRBD1 (6 bases). The CDR3 is 17 amino acids. Germline V gene lookup returns CDR1 MNHNY and CDR2 SVGAGI (reference sequence). Trimming took 2 bases from V and 2 from J, leaving 15 bases between them. CDR3 coding DNA: TGTGCCAGCAGTTACGGGGGGCTGGGGGCGACTAATGAAAAACTGTTTTTT. The encoded protein is CASSYGGLGATNEKLFF.

The rearrangement joins TRBV7-9 to TRBJ1-2; 8 nucleotides agree with TRBD1. From germline, CDR1 is SEHNR and CDR2 FQNEAQ (reference sequence). Germline trimming cut 3 bases from V and 4 bases from J; bases unmatched to any gene: 4. The CDR3 length is 14 residues. CDR3 DNA sequence: TGTGCCAGCAGCTTTAACAGGGGGTCCTATGGCTACACCTTC. Its protein product is CASSFNRGSYGYTF.

This chain joins TRBV7-3 and TRBJ2-2; TRBD1 might be the D (6 bases). Germline CDR1 reads SGHTA; CDR2 reads FQGTGA. V lost 4 bases, J lost 6 bases, and 18 bases lay in between. The CDR3 has 16 residues. Here the CDR3 reads CASSSSGVFVPGELFF. CDR3 coding DNA: TGTGCCAGCAGCTCGTCAGGGGTCTTCGTCCCCGGGGAGCTGTTTTTT.